This TCR beta chain was recorded in a study of OX40 agonist ivuxolimab in advanced cancers. Some clones are missing from TCRdb's copy, which holds only in-frame ones; the method was immunoSEQ multiplex PCR. The data hold about 73,000 clones, with about 93% observed a single time. Looked up from germline, CDR1 is ENHRY and CDR2 is SYGVKD. J lost 7 bases, V lost 8 bases, and 12 bases had no gene match. The CDR3 is made up of 14 amino acids. The sequenced sample was CD4+ or CD8+ T cells sorted from blood, obtained in a trial of the OX40 agonist ivuxolimab. This chain links TRBV10-3 with TRBJ2-7; 9 bases are shared with TRBD1. The TCR comes from an adult with an advanced solid tumor such as melanoma, head and neck, liver or kidney cancer. CDR3 loop: CAIGAGQGLGEQYF. For the CDR3, the DNA is TGTGCCATCGGCGCGGGACAGGGTCTGGGGGAGCAGTACTTC.